This T cell receptor (beta chain) derives from a study of Graves' ophthalmopathy and Graves' hyperthyroidism. This CDR3 comprises 15 residues. TCR beta CDR3 regions were amplified from RNA transcripts. Amplification began with first-round RT-PCR using HTBI primers, then second-round multiplex PCR was performed. TCRdb processed the multiplex PCR reads anew with MiXCR; each CDR3 protein has one entry. Of over a million distinct CDR3 sequences in the sample, 35% to 45% are singletons; the top ten hold around 10%. Aged 18 to 65, hyperthyroidism patients had new diagnoses of under 2 months' duration. Uncontrolled infections, other autoimmune diseases, pregnancy or lactation barred patients from enrollment. For this clonotype: The antigen is not known. The junction departs from the called germline gene at one end, perhaps through a read error.

Study-wide points: The model achieved about 70% sensitivity and over 72% specificity for ophthalmopathy progression.

The chain recombines TRBV12-3 or TRBV12-4 with TRBJ1-1; TRBD1 is a possible D gene (5 bases). The receptor was derived from an adult man with Graves' hyperthyroidism. The specimen sequenced was peripheral blood or thyroid tissue (not recorded which). The DNA of the CDR3 is TGTGCCAGCAGTTTCGGGACGGGCGTAAACACTAAAGCTTTCTTT. This sequence encodes CASSFGTGVNTKAFF.